A selection of T cell receptor beta chains follows, all from one sample in a study of regulatory T cells in long-lasting Graves disease. TCRdb re-derived calls from the multiplex PCR reads in MiXCR, one entry per CDR3 protein. The data show about 440,000 distinct CDR3 sequences, around 15% seen once. This sample was shared with a second study, whose subject was T cells in Graves' hyperthyroidism and ophthalmopathy.

The starting material was peripheral blood mononuclear cells (PBMCs), obtained at new diagnosis, from a patient treated with antithyroid drugs. All receptors come from a woman aged 18-30 years with Graves disease. Each CDR3 is given with its conserved first and last residue. The D gene is left open where the match is weak.

d_call	v_call	cdr3_aa
TRBD1	TRBV4-1	CASSQDTGQGVNEQFF
-	TRBV11-2	CASSLDRHSEKLFF
TRBD2	TRBV12-3/TRBV12-4	CASSLPLTSGEQFF
-	TRBV6-1	CASSASRTVDTQYF
-	TRBV25-1	CASKVLGGEKLFF
TRBD1	TRBV2	CASSVGQGATQYF
-	TRBV29-1	CSVVWGKNEQFF
-	TRBV6-1	CASSPSGQYGYTF
TRBD2	TRBV29-1	CSVDRASGRTSDTQYF
TRBD2	TRBV27	CASRSGRGDTQYF
-	TRBV28	CASSTGMRNQPQHF
TRBD2	TRBV20-1	CSANVGGPYNEQFF
-	TRBV3-1	CASSDNSPLHF
-	TRBV28	CASSFPEAYEQYF
TRBD1	TRBV7-9	CASSVTGGVSEKLFF
-	TRBV28	CASSRTAYNSPLHF
-	TRBV9	CASSVRKSFEQFF
-	TRBV20-1	CSARVPLIDYGYTF
TRBD2	TRBV18	CASSPGTSSYNEQFF
TRBD2	TRBV4-1	CASSHTVRLAGVYNEQFF
TRBD1	TRBV28	CASSVTGGVRGYTF
TRBD1	TRBV2	CASRGQGAHNEQFF
-	TRBV7-9	CASSQGVVFYEQYF
-	TRBV12-3/TRBV12-4	CASSLFGDTSQHF
-	TRBV19	CASSPNGLDEQFF
-	TRBV2	CASSGLLYGYTF
-	TRBV5-1	CASSLAGRGVFAGYTF
-	TRBV30	CAKSGPGHSYEQYF
TRBD2	TRBV9	CASSAPVGLAGVETQYF